One sample yielded the 6 T cell receptor beta chains listed below, sequenced in a study of blood T cell repertoires in COVID-19. The method was immunoSEQ multiplex PCR; TCRdb's version includes in-frame clones alone and lacks a portion of them. The sample includes fewer than 300,000 clones, about 89% of them seen just once. Sequenced sample: peripheral blood. The receptors stem from a woman in her 40s who had recovered from COVID-19.

CDR3 nucleotide sequence: TGTGCCAGTAGTATAGATCCTCGAGTACAGAGCTCCTATAATTCACCCCTCCACTTT. Translated: CASSIDPRVQSSYNSPLHF. V gene TRBV19 combines with J gene TRBJ1-6, with unresolved D. The CDR3 totals 19 residues. Germline V gene sequence: CDR1 LNHDA, CDR2 SQIVND (reference sequence). Trimming stripped 0 bases from V and 0 bases from J, with 15 bases between.

This clone has only a few counts. This rearrangement joins TRBV5-1 to TRBJ1-4; TRBD1 matches at 8 bases. CDR1 and CDR2 (germline): SGHRS, YFSETQ. This CDR3 is built from 15 residues. J was trimmed by 7 bases and V by 4 bases; bases with no gene match: 9. CDR3 in DNA: TGCGCCAGCAGCCTGCTTGGACAGGGAGGTGAAAAACTGTTTTTT. This gives the protein CASSLLGQGGEKLFF.

In this sample, this clone turned up once. The chain joins TRBV28 to TRBJ1-1; TRBD1 is a possible D gene (5 bases). Germline V gene lookup returns CDR1 MDHEN and CDR2 SYDVKM. V gave up 3 bases and J gave up 3 bases, with 14 bases separating them. CDR3 length equals 15 residues. The CDR3 reads CASSFRRALDTEAFF. In DNA, the CDR3 is TGTGCCAGCAGTTTCCGCAGGGCTCTGGACACTGAAGCTTTCTTT.

This clone was counted a single time. The chain uses TRBV6-5 and TRBJ1-2; weak D call: TRBD1 (6 bases). From germline, CDR1 is MNHEY and CDR2 SVGAGI. The CDR3 covers 16 residues. V dropped 2 bases and J dropped 5 bases, with 18 bases sitting between them. CDR3 in DNA: TGTGCCAGCAGTTACAACCGTGGACGGCAGGGGTATGGCTACACCTTC. Its translation: CASSYNRGRQGYGYTF.

The rearrangement links TRBV2 to TRBJ2-1; tentatively, D is TRBD1 (7 bases). CDR1 and CDR2 from the germline V gene are SNHLY and FYNNEI. This CDR3 comprises 14 residues. V lost 7 bases and J lost 7, with 17 bases in between. The CDR3 protein is CASIEEGAHNEQFF. The CDR3 DNA sequence: TGTGCCAGCATCGAGGAGGGGGCGCATAATGAGCAGTTCTTC. The full variable domain, its missing parts supplied by reference TRBV2 and TRBJ2-1, is EPEVTQTPSHQVTQMGQEVILRCVPISNHLYFYWYRQILGQKVEFLVSFYNNEISEKSEIFDDQFSVERPDGSNFTLKIRSTKLEDSAMYFCASIEEGAHNEQFFGPGTRLTVL.

The rearrangement links TRBV6-5 to TRBJ2-1; tentative D call: TRBD2 (6 bases). Trimming took 4 bases from V and 0 from J, leaving 13 bases between them. The CDR3 is made up of 16 amino acids. The germline V gene has CDR1 MNHEY and CDR2 SVGAGI. CDR3 DNA sequence: TGTGCCAGCAGTTGGCTAGCGACCGGCTCCTACAATGAGCAGTTCTTC. Translating gives CASSWLATGSYNEQFF.